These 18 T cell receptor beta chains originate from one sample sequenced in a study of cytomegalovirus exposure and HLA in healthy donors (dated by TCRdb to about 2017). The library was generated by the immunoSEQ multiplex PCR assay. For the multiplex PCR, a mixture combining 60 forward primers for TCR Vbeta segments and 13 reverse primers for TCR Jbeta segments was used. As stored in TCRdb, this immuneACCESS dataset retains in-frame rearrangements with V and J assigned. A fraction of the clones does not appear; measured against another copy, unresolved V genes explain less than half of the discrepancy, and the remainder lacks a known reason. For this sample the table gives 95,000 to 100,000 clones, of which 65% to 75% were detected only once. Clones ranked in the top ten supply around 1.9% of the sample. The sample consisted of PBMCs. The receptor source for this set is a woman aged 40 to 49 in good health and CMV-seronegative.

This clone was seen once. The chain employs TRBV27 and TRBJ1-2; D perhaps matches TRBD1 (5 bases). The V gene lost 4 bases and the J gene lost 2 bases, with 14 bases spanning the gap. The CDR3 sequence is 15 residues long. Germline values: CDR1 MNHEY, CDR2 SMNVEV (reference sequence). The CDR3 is CASSSTGEGNYGYTF. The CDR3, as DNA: TGTGCCAGCAGTTCTACTGGGGAGGGGAACTATGGCTACACCTTC.

The CDR3 DNA sequence: TGTGCCAGCAGGTGGGCTGGCAGCTACGAGCAGTACTTC. It encodes CASRWAGSYEQYF. The chain couples TRBV11-2 to TRBJ2-7; no clear D. Germline assignment: CDR1 SGHAT and CDR2 FQNNGV. The CDR3 runs to 13 residues. V lost 6 bases to trimming and J lost 3 bases, with 12 bases between them. Drawing the rest from reference TRBV11-2 and TRBJ2-7, the complete variable domain is EAGVAQSPRYKIIEKRQSVAFWCNPISGHATLYWYQQILGQGPKLLIQFQNNGVVDDSQLPKDRFSAERLKGVDSTLKIQPAKLEDSAVYLCASRWAGSYEQYFGPGTRLTVT.

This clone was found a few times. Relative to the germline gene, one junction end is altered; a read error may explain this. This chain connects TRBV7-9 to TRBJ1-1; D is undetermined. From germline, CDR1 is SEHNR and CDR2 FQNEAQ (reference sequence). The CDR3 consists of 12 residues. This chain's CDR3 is CSSSLEVQAAFF. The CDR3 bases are TGTTCCAGCAGCTTAGAAGTACAAGCGGCTTTCTTT.

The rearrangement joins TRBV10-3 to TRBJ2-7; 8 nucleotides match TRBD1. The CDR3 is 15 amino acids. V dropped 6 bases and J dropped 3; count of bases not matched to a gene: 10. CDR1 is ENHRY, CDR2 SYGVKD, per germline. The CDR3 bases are TGTGCCATCAGCCCGGTCGGGGACAGGTACTACGAGCAGTACTTC. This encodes CAISPVGDRYYEQYF.

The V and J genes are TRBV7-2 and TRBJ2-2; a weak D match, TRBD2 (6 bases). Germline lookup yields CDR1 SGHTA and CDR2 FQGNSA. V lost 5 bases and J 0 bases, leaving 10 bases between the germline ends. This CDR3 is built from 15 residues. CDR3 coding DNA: TGTGCCAGCAGCCCGACGGGGGCGAACACCGGGGAGCTGTTTTTT. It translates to CASSPTGANTGELFF. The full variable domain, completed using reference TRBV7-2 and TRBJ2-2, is GAGVSQSPSNKVTEKGKDVELRCDPISGHTALYWYRQSLGQGLEFLIYFQGNSAPDKSGLPSDRFSAERTGGSVSTLTIQRTQQEDSAVYLCASSPTGANTGELFFGEGSRLTVL.

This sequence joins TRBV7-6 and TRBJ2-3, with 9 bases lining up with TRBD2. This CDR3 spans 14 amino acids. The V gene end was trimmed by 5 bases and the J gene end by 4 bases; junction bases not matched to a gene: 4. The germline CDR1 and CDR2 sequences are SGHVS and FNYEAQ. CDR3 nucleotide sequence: TGTGCCAGCAGCCCTAGCGGGGAGGCAGATACGCAGTATTTT. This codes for CASSPSGEADTQYF. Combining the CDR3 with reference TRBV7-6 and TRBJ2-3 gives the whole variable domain GAGVSQSPRYKVTKRGQDVALRCDPISGHVSLYWYRQALGQGPEFLTYFNYEAQQDKSGLPNDRFSAERPEGSISTLTIQRTEQRDSAMYRCASSPSGEADTQYFGPGTRLTVL.

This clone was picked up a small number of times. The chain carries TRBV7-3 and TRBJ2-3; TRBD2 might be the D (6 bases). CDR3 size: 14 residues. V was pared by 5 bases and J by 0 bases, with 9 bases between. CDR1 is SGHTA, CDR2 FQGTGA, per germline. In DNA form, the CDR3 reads TGTGCCAGCAGCCCGGGACTTAGCACAGATACGCAGTATTTT. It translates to CASSPGLSTDTQYF.

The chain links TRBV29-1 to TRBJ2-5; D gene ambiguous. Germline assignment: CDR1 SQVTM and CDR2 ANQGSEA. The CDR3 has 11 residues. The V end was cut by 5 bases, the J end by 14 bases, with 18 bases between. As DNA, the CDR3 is TGCAGCGTTCACGGAGATGGCATATTTTACTTC. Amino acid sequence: CSVHGDGIFYF.

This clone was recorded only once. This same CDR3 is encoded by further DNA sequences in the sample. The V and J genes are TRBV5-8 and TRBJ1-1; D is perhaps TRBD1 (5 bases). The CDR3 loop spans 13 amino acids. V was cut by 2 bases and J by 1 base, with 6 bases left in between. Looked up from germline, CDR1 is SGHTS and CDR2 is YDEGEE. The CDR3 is CASSLDRNTEAFF. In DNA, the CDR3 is TGTGCCAGCAGCTTAGACAGGAACACTGAAGCTTTCTTT.

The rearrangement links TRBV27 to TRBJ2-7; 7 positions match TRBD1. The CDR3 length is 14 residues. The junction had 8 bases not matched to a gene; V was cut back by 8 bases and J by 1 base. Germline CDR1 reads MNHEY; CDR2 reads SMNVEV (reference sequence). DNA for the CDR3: TGTGCCAGCCGATTGCTACAGGGGTCCTACGAGCAGTACTTC. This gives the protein CASRLLQGSYEQYF.

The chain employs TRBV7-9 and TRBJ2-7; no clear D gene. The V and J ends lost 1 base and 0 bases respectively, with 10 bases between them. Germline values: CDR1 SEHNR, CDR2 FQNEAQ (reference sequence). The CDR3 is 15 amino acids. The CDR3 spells CASSLVQLDSYEQYF. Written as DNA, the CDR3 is TGTGCCAGCAGCTTAGTCCAGCTAGACTCCTACGAGCAGTACTTC.

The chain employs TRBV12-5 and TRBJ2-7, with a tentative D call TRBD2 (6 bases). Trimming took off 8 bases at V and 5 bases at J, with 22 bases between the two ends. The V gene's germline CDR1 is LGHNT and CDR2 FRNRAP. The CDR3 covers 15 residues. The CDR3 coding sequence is TGTGCTAGTTGGTACGGGGGACCAAACCCCCACGAGCAGTACTTC. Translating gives CASWYGGPNPHEQYF.

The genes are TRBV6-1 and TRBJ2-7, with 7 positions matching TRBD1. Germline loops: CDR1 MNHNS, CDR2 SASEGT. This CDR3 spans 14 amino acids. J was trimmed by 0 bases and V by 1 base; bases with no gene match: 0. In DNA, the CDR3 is TGTGCCAGCAGTGAAGGGGACAGCTCCTACGAGCAGTACTTC. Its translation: CASSEGDSSYEQYF.

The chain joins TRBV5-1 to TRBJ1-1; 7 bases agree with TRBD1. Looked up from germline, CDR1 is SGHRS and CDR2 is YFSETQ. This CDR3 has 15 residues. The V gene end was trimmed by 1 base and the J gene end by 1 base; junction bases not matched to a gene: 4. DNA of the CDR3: TGCGCCAGCAGCTTGTCGGGGACAGCGAACACTGAAGCTTTCTTT. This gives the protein CASSLSGTANTEAFF.

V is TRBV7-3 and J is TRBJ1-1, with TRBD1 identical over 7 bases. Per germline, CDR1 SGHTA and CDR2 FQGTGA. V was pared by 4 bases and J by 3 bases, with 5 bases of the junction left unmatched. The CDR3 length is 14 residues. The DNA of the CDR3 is TGTGCCAGCAGCTCGGGGCAGGGGGACACTGAAGCTTTCTTT. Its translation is CASSSGQGDTEAFF.

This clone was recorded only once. CDR3 in DNA: TGTGCCAGCAGCTTAGGGGGACTAGCGGGAGCGGCGCAGTATTTT. Translated: CASSLGGLAGAAQYF. This chain connects TRBV11-3 to TRBJ2-3, with TRBD2 matching over 14 bases. From germline, CDR1 is SGHNT and CDR2 YENEEA. This CDR3 comprises 15 residues. Trimming took 1 base from V and 10 from J; bases not matched to a gene: 4.

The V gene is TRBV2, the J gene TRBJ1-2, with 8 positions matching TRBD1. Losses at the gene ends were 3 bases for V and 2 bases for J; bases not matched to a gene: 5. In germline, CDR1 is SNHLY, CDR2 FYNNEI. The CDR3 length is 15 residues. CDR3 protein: CASSDRGQVNYGYTF. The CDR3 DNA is TGTGCCAGCAGTGATCGGGGACAGGTGAACTATGGCTACACCTTC.

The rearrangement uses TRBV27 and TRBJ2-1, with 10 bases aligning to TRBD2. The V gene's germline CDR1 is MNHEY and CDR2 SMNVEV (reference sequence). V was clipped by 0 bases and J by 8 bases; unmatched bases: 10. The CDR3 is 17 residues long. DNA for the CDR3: TGTGCCAGCAGTTTATCGAGGCTAGCGGGAGATTTGGATGAGCAGTTCTTC. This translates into CASSLSRLAGDLDEQFF.